The 12 T cell receptor beta chains given below trace back to one sample, sequenced in a study of blood T cell repertoires in COVID-19. The table came from immunoSEQ multiplex PCR; TCRdb's copy has only in-frame clones and leaves some out. The table has about 360,000 clones, about 86% seen once. The specimen sequenced was peripheral blood. Source of these receptors: a woman aged 60 to 75 with COVID-19, enrolled during active disease.

This clone occurred a few times. The rearrangement links TRBV10-2 to TRBJ2-5; D is ambiguous. The CDR3 consists of 14 residues. Per the germline V gene, CDR1 is WSHSY and CDR2 is SAAADI. V lost 3 bases, J lost 7 bases, and 15 bases lay in between. CDR3 region: CASSDTRQGSTQYF. The CDR3 DNA follows: TGCGCCAGCAGTGATACCAGACAAGGTTCGACCCAGTACTTC.

This chain uses TRBV3-1 (or the pseudogene TRBV3-2) with TRBJ1-5, with 8 bases aligning to TRBD1. The CDR3 length is 17 residues. The ends lost 0 bases at V and 9 bases at J; junction bases unmatched: 13. CDR1 and CDR2 from the germline V gene are LGHDT and YNNKEL (reference sequence). In DNA, the CDR3 is TGTGCCAGCAGCCAAGATTCGGCAGGGGGCGAGACGAGGCCCCAGCATTTT. Protein sequence: CASSQDSAGGETRPQHF.

The chain employs TRBV11-2 and TRBJ1-1; D may be TRBD1 (5 bases). The CDR3 sequence is 18 residues long. Trimming pared 5 bases from V and 1 base from J, leaving 23 bases between. Per the germline V gene, CDR1 is SGHAT and CDR2 is FQNNGV. The DNA for the CDR3 is TGTGCCAGCAGCCCACGGACACGAGGCCTCCCCGAGAACACTGAAGCTTTCTTT. Translated: CASSPRTRGLPENTEAFF.

J is TRBJ1-2 and V is TRBV6-5; no definite D call. The V gene's germline CDR1 is MNHEY and CDR2 SVGAGI. This CDR3 region has 12 residues. Between the trimmed V and J ends, which lost 4 bases and 2 bases, there was a span of 5 bases. CDR3 sequence reads: CASSSFNYGYTF. Here the CDR3 DNA reads TGTGCCAGCAGTTCCTTCAACTATGGCTACACCTTC.

The chain links TRBV27 to TRBJ2-7, with 10 nucleotides matching TRBD1. Germline V gene data show CDR1 as MNHEY and CDR2 as SMNVEV (reference sequence). This CDR3 comprises 16 residues. J was trimmed by 5 bases and V by 6 bases; bases with no gene match: 13. The CDR3 loop is CASSSHPGQGIHEQYF. CDR3 DNA sequence: TGTGCCAGCAGCTCACATCCGGGACAGGGGATCCACGAGCAGTACTTC.

The V gene is TRBV4-2, the J gene TRBJ1-2; TRBD1 is a possible D gene (6 bases). The length of the CDR3 is 14 residues. V lost 6 bases, J lost 4 bases, and 15 bases lay in between. The V gene's germline CDR1 is LGHNA and CDR2 YNFKEQ. CDR3 protein: CASRPGDPSYGYTF. The CDR3 bases are TGTGCCAGCAGACCAGGGGATCCCAGCTATGGCTACACCTTC.

This clone was seen a single time. The rearrangement joins TRBV7-2 to TRBJ2-2, with D possibly TRBD2 on 5 matching bases. V lost 5 bases to trimming and J lost 9 bases, with 13 bases between them. The CDR3 is 13 residues long. Germline CDR1 SGHTA, CDR2 FQGNSA. The CDR3 is CASSLTRDRELFF. The CDR3 DNA follows: TGTGCCAGCAGCCTCACTAGAGACAGGGAGCTGTTTTTT.

There are a few counts of this clone. The chain combines TRBV18 with TRBJ1-5; TRBD1 agrees at 10 bases. Trimming cost V 8 bases and J 6 bases; bases outside gene matches: 10. The CDR3 is 15 amino acids. From germline, CDR1 is KGHSH and CDR2 LQKENI. The CDR3 DNA is TGTGCCAGCGCCCGGGACAGGGGAGTAGGTCAGCCCCAGCATTTT. It specifies CASARDRGVGQPQHF.

The rearrangement uses TRBV5-4 and TRBJ2-5, with 8 nucleotides matching TRBD2. The germline V gene encodes CDR1 SGHNT and CDR2 YYREEE (reference sequence). With 0 bases clipped from V and 4 bases from J, the junction kept 5 bases outside the gene matches. The CDR3 covers 15 residues. CDR3: CASSLDGGARETQYF. The CDR3 nucleotides are TGTGCCAGCAGCTTGGACGGGGGGGCCAGAGAGACCCAGTACTTC.

In DNA, the CDR3 is TGTGCCAGCTCACCCTTCAGCGGGGGTAATACCGGGGAGCTGTTTTTT. Translating gives CASSPFSGGNTGELFF. The chain carries TRBV18 and TRBJ2-2; 8 nucleotides line up with TRBD2. The germline CDR1 and CDR2 sequences are KGHSH and LQKENI. Losses at the gene ends were 3 bases for V and 5 bases for J; bases not matched to a gene: 8. The CDR3 consists of 16 residues.

CDR3 sequence reads: CATGGEPETQYF. CDR3 nucleotide sequence: TGTGCCACCGGGGGGGAACCGGAGACCCAGTACTTC. The chain joins TRBV6-6 to TRBJ2-5, with TRBD2 matching 8 bases. Germline V gene data show CDR1 as MNHNY and CDR2 as SVGAGI (reference sequence). The CDR3 runs 12 residues. J gave up 5 bases and V 10 bases, and 6 bases lay outside the gene matches.

The chain is built from TRBV10-3 and TRBJ1-2, with D unresolved. With 3 bases removed from V and 2 bases from J, the gap between germline ends came to 10 bases. The CDR3 covers 14 residues. CDR1 and CDR2 from the germline V gene are ENHRY and SYGVKD. The CDR3 sequence: CAISEAGINYGYTF. The CDR3 DNA reads TGTGCCATCAGTGAAGCCGGGATAAACTATGGCTACACCTTC.